A single sample is the source of the 24 T cell receptor beta chains below, sequenced in a study of response to subunit inactivated influenza vaccine. Each CDR3 protein gets one entry after TCRdb re-called the RT-PCR reads with MiXCR. The repertoire consists of under 800,000 distinct CDR3 sequences, with approximately 15% occurring once and the leading ten covering around 6.5%. The source was PBMCs from blood, collected approximately 15 days before vaccination. Receptors were obtained from a man in his fifties who received an inactivated influenza vaccine.

CDR3 sequence: CASSPFQPEETQYF. The CDR3 bases are TGCGCCAGCAGCCCCTTCCAGCCCGAAGAGACCCAGTACTTC. The chain couples TRBV5-1 to TRBJ2-5; D gene unclear. The V end was cut by 4 bases, the J end by 3 bases, with 13 bases between. This CDR3 contains 14 residues. The germline V gene encodes CDR1 SGHRS and CDR2 YFSETQ. The full variable domain, completed using reference TRBV5-1 and TRBJ2-5, is KAGVTQTPRYLIKTRGQQVTLSCSPISGHRSVSWYQQTPGQGLQFLFEYFSETQRNKGNFPGRFSGRQFSNSRSEMNVSTLELGDSALYLCASSPFQPEETQYFGPGTRLLVL.

This clonotype was detected a few times. CDR3 region: CASSQDEQETQYF. CDR3 in DNA: TGTGCCAGCAGCCAAGATGAGCAAGAGACCCAGTACTTC. V gene TRBV4-2 combines with J gene TRBJ2-5; D unclear. The CDR3 spans 13 residues. Per the germline V gene, CDR1 is LGHNA and CDR2 is YNFKEQ. V was pared by 0 bases and J by 2 bases, with 4 bases between.

The gene calls are TRBV28 and TRBJ1-4, with 8 bases fitting TRBD1. V lost 8 bases to trimming and J lost 7 bases; unmatched junction nucleotides: 15. The CDR3 runs 16 residues. Germline lookup yields CDR1 MDHEN and CDR2 SYDVKM. The CDR3 DNA sequence: TGTGCCAGCGCAACCGGGACAGGCGCAGAAGGTGAAAAACTGTTTTTT. Protein sequence: CASATGTGAEGEKLFF.

The sample holds a few counts of this clonotype. The J gene is TRBJ2-1, the V gene TRBV10-3; 11 nucleotides match TRBD1. J gave up 4 bases and V 10 bases, and 12 bases lay outside the gene matches. Germline V CDR1 and CDR2: ENHRY, SYGVKD. The CDR3 sequence is 16 residues long. The CDR3 DNA sequence: TGTGCCACCCGAATACCGGGACAGGGGGGATACAATGAGCAGTTCTTC. The encoded protein is CATRIPGQGGYNEQFF.

J is TRBJ2-7 and V is TRBV7-2; possible D gene TRBD2, 5 bases. The CDR3 spans 15 residues. The ends were cut back, 8 bases at V and 6 bases at J, with 23 bases in the middle. Germline V lookup: CDR1 SGHTA, CDR2 FQGNSA. CDR3 DNA: TGTGCCAGCTCATCGCAGAGAGCGGACCCGCGCGAGCAGTACTTC. Translation: CASSSQRADPREQYF. Filled out from reference TRBV7-2 and TRBJ2-7, the complete variable domain reads GAGVSQSPSNKVTEKGKDVELRCDPISGHTALYWYRQSLGQGLEFLIYFQGNSAPDKSGLPSDRFSAERTGGSVSTLTIQRTQQEDSAVYLCASSSQRADPREQYFGPGTRLTVT.

J is TRBJ2-7 and V is TRBV5-1; a possible D gene is TRBD1 (7 bases). This CDR3 comprises 16 residues. Germline V gives CDR1 SGHRS, CDR2 YFSETQ. The V and J ends lost 0 bases and 1 base respectively, with 14 bases between them. Here the CDR3 DNA reads TGCGCCAGCAGCTTGGTCTCGACAGGGAGGTCCTACGAGCAGTACTTC. Translating gives CASSLVSTGRSYEQYF.

This clonotype occurred a few times. The rearrangement uses TRBV20-1 and TRBJ1-4, with D possibly being TRBD1 (5 bases). The CDR3 has 13 amino acids. CDR1 and CDR2 (germline): DFQATT, SNEGSKA (reference sequence). With 6 bases removed from V and 0 bases from J, the gap between germline ends came to 8 bases. As DNA, the CDR3 is TGCAGTGCCGACAGTGCAACTAATGAAAAACTGTTTTTT. This sequence encodes CSADSATNEKLFF.

This chain joins TRBV11-2 and TRBJ1-5, with 10 bases matching TRBD1. CDR3 length: 18 residues. CDR1 SGHAT and CDR2 FQNNGV come from the germline V gene. Trimming cost V 5 bases and J 0 bases; bases outside gene matches: 10. CDR3 amino acids: CASSPGQGTIYSNQPQHF. The CDR3 DNA sequence: TGTGCCAGCAGCCCGGGACAGGGGACAATATATAGCAATCAGCCCCAGCATTTT.

The gene calls are TRBV11-2 and TRBJ1-1, with a weak D call TRBD1 (5 bases). Trimming left V 4 bases short and J 7 bases short, with 10 bases between. The CDR3 is 12 residues long. The germline V gene has CDR1 SGHAT and CDR2 FQNNGV. CDR3 nucleotides: TGTGCCAGCAGCTCGAGAACAGGTGAAGCTTTCTTT. This translates into CASSSRTGEAFF.

The rearrangement joins TRBV6-2 or TRBV6-3 to TRBJ2-7; possibly TRBD1 for D (7 bases). Trimming pared 6 bases from V and 0 bases from J, leaving 18 bases between. The germline gives CDR1 MNHEY, CDR2 SVGEGT. CDR3 length: 16 amino acids. CDR3 sequence: CASRRTGAGPSYEQYF. DNA of the CDR3: TGTGCCAGCAGACGCACAGGGGCGGGGCCCTCCTACGAGCAGTACTTC.

This clonotype was picked up many times. CDR3 sequence reads: CASSLPGQPQHF. The CDR3 DNA reads as TGTGCCAGCAGTTTACCCGGTCAGCCCCAGCATTTT. This sequence joins TRBV12-3 or TRBV12-4 and TRBJ1-5; D remains unclear. The length of the CDR3 is 12 residues. Trimming shortened V by 2 bases and J by 6 bases, and 5 bases separated the two germline ends.

This clonotype was counted a few times. The chain joins TRBV4-3 to TRBJ1-3; D remains unclear. Trimming took off 2 bases at V and 2 bases at J, with 10 bases between the two ends. The CDR3 sequence is 15 residues long. Germline loops: CDR1 LGHNA, CDR2 YSLEER. The CDR3 sequence is CASSQTSMTGNTIYF. The CDR3, as DNA: TGCGCCAGCAGCCAAACGAGTATGACTGGAAACACCATATATTTT.

This clonotype showed up just a few times. The chain is built from TRBV7-2 and TRBJ1-2; TRBD1 is a possible D gene (5 bases). Germline V gene sequence: CDR1 SGHTA, CDR2 FQGNSA. V lost 4 bases to trimming and J lost 7 bases, with 19 bases between them. The CDR3 totals 15 residues. The CDR3 protein is CASSSAQGFLSGYTF. CDR3 sequence (DNA): TGTGCCAGCAGCTCAGCGCAGGGATTCCTTTCTGGCTACACCTTC. Full variable domain (missing parts from reference TRBV7-2 and TRBJ1-2): GAGVSQSPSNKVTEKGKDVELRCDPISGHTALYWYRQSLGQGLEFLIYFQGNSAPDKSGLPSDRFSAERTGGSVSTLTIQRTQQEDSAVYLCASSSAQGFLSGYTFGSGTRLTVV.

This clonotype has more than one count but fewer than ten. This rearrangement joins TRBV4-3 to TRBJ2-5; D possibly corresponds to TRBD1 (6 bases). There are 15 residues in the CDR3. Germline V gene lookup returns CDR1 LGHNA and CDR2 YSLEER. V lost 4 bases to trimming and J lost 2 bases, with 14 bases between them. The CDR3 reads CASSPFGGSQETQYF. The CDR3 nucleotides read TGCGCCAGCAGCCCGTTTGGGGGCAGTCAAGAGACCCAGTACTTC.

This rearrangement joins TRBV28 to TRBJ2-7; D perhaps matches TRBD1 (6 bases). Trimming pared 6 bases from V and 7 bases from J, leaving 19 bases between. CDR1 is MDHEN and CDR2 is SYDVKM in the germline V gene. The CDR3 runs to 14 residues. CDR3 in amino acids: CASRRTAGDMEQYF. CDR3 bases: TGTGCCAGCAGACGGACGGCCGGGGACATGGAGCAGTACTTC. Combining the CDR3 with reference TRBV28 and TRBJ2-7 gives the whole variable domain DVKVTQSSRYLVKRTGEKVFLECVQDMDHENMFWYRQDPGLGLRLIYFSYDVKMKEKGDIPEGYSVSREKKERFSLILESASTNQTSMYLCASRRTAGDMEQYFGPGTRLTVT.

V gene TRBV6-1 combines with J gene TRBJ1-5; the match to TRBD1 covers 8 bases. The CDR3 is 15 residues long. From germline, CDR1 is MNHNS and CDR2 SASEGT. The ends lost 0 bases at V and 6 bases at J; junction bases unmatched: 4. Here the CDR3 reads CASSEAQGAVQPQHF. The CDR3, as DNA: TGTGCCAGCAGTGAAGCCCAGGGGGCTGTTCAGCCCCAGCATTTT.

This clonotype came up many times. The rearrangement uses TRBV9 and TRBJ2-1; 8 positions agree with TRBD2. The CDR3 contains 15 residues. Trimming at V came to 0 bases and at J to 4 bases, leaving 3 bases not matched to a gene. In germline, CDR1 is SGDLS, CDR2 YYNGEE. CDR3: CASSVESGSYNEQFF. In nucleotides, the CDR3 is TGTGCCAGCAGCGTAGAAAGCGGGAGTTACAATGAGCAGTTCTTC. Complete variable domain (other parts from reference TRBV9 and TRBJ2-1): DSGVTQTPKHLITATGQRVTLRCSPRSGDLSVYWYQQSLDQGLQFLIQYYNGEERAKGNILERFSAQQFPDLHSELNLSSLELGDSALYFCASSVESGSYNEQFFGPGTRLTVL.

The V gene is TRBV10-3, the J gene TRBJ1-4; D not certain. The CDR3 is 14 residues long. V was trimmed by 7 bases and J by 6 bases, leaving 15 bases between them. The germline V gene has CDR1 ENHRY and CDR2 SYGVKD. CDR3 in DNA: TGTGCCATCACTCCGGACGGGCTGTATGAAAAACTGTTTTTT. It yields the protein CAITPDGLYEKLFF.

This chain joins TRBV28 and TRBJ2-3; 7 bases agree with TRBD1. V dropped 5 bases and J dropped 1; count of bases not matched to a gene: 6. The V gene's germline CDR1 is MDHEN and CDR2 SYDVKM. The CDR3 has 15 residues. CDR3 nucleotide sequence: TGTGCCAGCAGTCCACCAGGGACAGGCACAGATACGCAGTATTTT. Translating it yields CASSPPGTGTDTQYF.

This chain uses TRBV10-3 with TRBJ1-4; maybe TRBD1 (6 bases). Trimming took off 6 bases at V and 8 bases at J, with 16 bases between the two ends. CDR3 length equals 14 residues. CDR1 is ENHRY and CDR2 is SYGVKD in the germline V gene. The DNA of the CDR3 is TGTGCCATCAGCGGACAGCCGGGAGGGGAAAAACTGTTTTTT. Amino acid sequence: CAISGQPGGEKLFF.

This clonotype was observed a handful of times. This chain links TRBV6-1 with TRBJ2-5; D unclear. Germline CDR1 is MNHNS and CDR2 is SASEGT. V lost 6 bases and J 5 bases, leaving 25 bases between the germline ends. The CDR3 spans 17 residues. The CDR3: CASSLSTSHTAKETQYF. The CDR3 DNA reads TGTGCCAGCAGCCTTTCCACCTCGCACACCGCGAAGGAGACCCAGTACTTC.

V gene TRBV4-3 combines with J gene TRBJ2-7; 7 bases fit TRBD1. The CDR3 is made up of 18 amino acids. V shed 2 bases and J 2 bases; nucleotides not matched to a gene: 15. CDR1 is LGHNA, CDR2 YSLEER, per germline. The CDR3 region has the DNA TGCGCCAGCAGCCAAAACCCCCCGGGGACAGACTATACCTACGAGCAGTACTTC. Its translation: CASSQNPPGTDYTYEQYF.

This clonotype came up many times. This CDR3 is CASSQGPREAFF. The CDR3 coding sequence is TGCGCCAGCAGCCAGGGGCCGAGGGAAGCTTTCTTT. The chain recombines TRBV4-1 with TRBJ1-1, with D possibly matching TRBD1 (5 bases). V shed 3 bases and J shed 8 bases, with 10 bases lying between them. Germline V gene lookup returns CDR1 MGHRA and CDR2 YSYEKL. The CDR3 spans 12 residues.

V usage is TRBV12-3 or TRBV12-4 and J usage is TRBJ2-7; D ambiguous. This CDR3 spans 12 amino acids. Trimming took 6 bases from V and 7 from J, leaving 13 bases between them. The DNA of the CDR3 is TGTGCCAGCAGCCCTTACATCTTAGAGCAGTACTTC. Translation gives CASSPYILEQYF.